The entry that follows covers one T cell receptor beta chain sequence. This clonotype was detected only a few times. Its antigen is not yet known. It has no much larger one-base neighbor in the sample; base qualities were not kept. This specimen comes from a study of T cell repertoires in cytomegalovirus infection (dated by TCRdb to between 2018 and 2021). Describing the broader study: Peptide stimulations targeted recently identified HLA-C-restricted CMV epitopes, whose presentation resists viral immunomodulation, together with well-studied HLA-B-restricted epitopes. Donor HLA type was relevant to the analysis, because carriage of CMV infection together with the matching HLA type was indicated by public TCR beta signatures. What the work shows at the level of the full study, not this receptor alone: Carriers of CMV infection plus the relevant HLA type were discriminated by the cumulative frequency of public TCR beta family members in the study cohort and in an independent roughly 400-donor cohort. In the ex vivo response, HLA-C-restricted CMV-specific TCR beta clonotypes were dominant, and in two of eight donors the single most frequent clonotype came from this HLA-C-restricted group.

Instrument on record: Illumina HiSeq 1500. TCRdb passed the public sequencing reads through fastp at Q25 and MiXCR, retaining productive beta sequences. CDR3 protein sequences are deduplicated, and each keeps its most common genes and DNA. This sample has about 110,000 distinct CDR3 sequences in its table, and around 31% of those were observed once. About 81% of the sample rests with the top ten. Looking up the germline V gene (reference sequence) yields CDR1 MNHEY and CDR2 SMNVEV. The cysteine opens and the phenylalanine closes a CDR3 of 13 amino acids. Just the 39-base CDR3 DNA is kept, in frame starting at base 1. Trimming costs V 6 bases and J 5 bases, and their ends lie 13 bases apart. Interpreted using the paper, the treatment or condition label stands for: in vitro stimulation with specific CMV peptide epitopes to enrich CMV-specific T cells.

This sequence was found in a human donor in good health (CMV status not recorded). Some clones in this sample may be carry-over from other donors' samples. Sequenced here: CD8+ T cells from cultured PBMCs, sampled from culture after CMV antigen stimulation. The chain employs TRBV27 and TRBJ1-2; the D gene is not confidently resolved. CDR3 sequence: CASSQSSRYGYTF. The nucleotide sequence is TGTGCCAGCAGCCAGTCGTCCAGATATGGCTACACCTTC.